This TCR beta chain appears in the sequencing data of a study of blood T cell repertoires in COVID-19. About the study: Sites in the United States, Italy and Spain provided acute and convalescent COVID-19 samples.

Sequencing used immunoSEQ multiplex PCR; TCRdb keeps in-frame clones, though not all of them. The sample includes approximately 230,000 clones, approximately 88% of them seen just once. Sequenced: peripheral blood. This sequence originates from a young woman with COVID-19, enrolled during active disease.

CDR3 sequence reads: CASSPVGGPLGETQYF. CDR3 bases: TGCGCCAGCAGCCCCGTCGGGGGGCCCCTCGGGGAGACCCAGTACTTC. The V gene is TRBV4-1, the J gene TRBJ2-5, with D possibly being TRBD2 (7 bases). CDR3 size: 16 residues. Germline V lookup: CDR1 MGHRA, CDR2 YSYEKL. V lost 4 bases and J lost 5, with 20 bases in between.